This is a list of T cell receptor beta chains from one sample in a study of tumor-infiltrating lymphocytes in primary liver carcinoma. TCRdb fed the multiplex PCR reads into MiXCR, producing one record per CDR3 protein. The table records around 88,000 distinct CDR3 sequences, approximately 68% of them present only once. Material: tumor-adjacent normal liver tissue. The origin of the receptors is a man between 40 and 49 years old with primary liver carcinoma and hepatitis B virus infection. CDR3s include the opening cysteine and the closing phenylalanine or tryptophan. D genes are given only for firm matches.

d_call	v_call	j_call	cdr3_aa
NA	TRBV14	TRBJ2-3	CASSLLAGTDMQYF
TRBD2	TRBV6-1	TRBJ2-3	CASSEGLAGADTQYF
NA	TRBV4-1	TRBJ2-5	CASTREGVPLQETQYF
NA	TRBV20-1	TRBJ1-1	CSAPRPGRGAFF
NA	TRBV4-1	TRBJ2-3	CASSQEGGQLSTDTQYF
NA	TRBV12-3/TRBV12-4	TRBJ1-2	CASRGAGDPEVF
TRBD2	TRBV11-2	TRBJ2-1	CASSLAGGHYNEQFF
NA	TRBV4-1	TRBJ2-2	CASGGGGGYTGELFF
TRBD2	TRBV10-3	TRBJ2-1	CASLAGVGYNEQFF
NA	TRBV13	TRBJ2-1	CASSFDVNEQFF
TRBD1	TRBV6-6	TRBJ2-3	CANSLFLGQGTVTQYF
NA	TRBV5-1	TRBJ2-7	CAGSSRDGTYEQYF
TRBD2	TRBV4-2	TRBJ2-1	CASSQANSGIHNEQFF
NA	TRBV12-3/TRBV12-4	TRBJ2-7	CASSSHRLFYEQYF
NA	TRBV25-1	TRBJ1-6	CACSGHLSSYNSPLHF
TRBD2	TRBV6-1	TRBJ2-7	CAVASGGFGYEQYF
NA	TRBV6-5	TRBJ2-1	CASSYTGNNEQLF
NA	TRBV11-3	TRBJ1-1	CASSLVGGAEAFF
NA	TRBV7-8	TRBJ2-7	CVSSFSSYEQYF
NA	TRBV11-2	TRBJ2-7	CASSLGHFRLYERYF